A single sample is the source of the 29 T cell receptor beta chains below, sequenced in a study of regulatory T cells in long-lasting Graves disease. Time point in this sample: newly diagnosed GD, antithyroid drugs for less than 3 months. RNA extracted from PBMCs served as the sequencing template. The TCR beta library used iRepertoire HTBI primers with Arm-PCR amplification of CDR3. MiXCR was run by TCRdb on the multiplex PCR reads, yielding one entry per CDR3 protein. The sample records roughly 420,000 distinct CDR3 sequences, about 16% being singletons. These data also featured in a second study, about T cells in Graves' hyperthyroidism and ophthalmopathy.

The sample in question was peripheral blood mononuclear cells (PBMCs), obtained at new diagnosis, from a patient treated with antithyroid drugs. These receptors originate from a woman between 25 and 40 years old with Graves disease.

The chain has TRBV20-1 and TRBJ2-7; TRBD2 agrees at 9 bases. Looked up from germline, CDR1 is DFQATT and CDR2 is SNEGSKA (reference sequence). V was pared by 2 bases and J by 4 bases, with 6 bases of the junction left unmatched. CDR3 length: 14 amino acids. The CDR3 nucleotides read TGCAGTGCTAGAAGAGGGCTAGCGGGGTACGAGCAGTACTTC. Amino acid sequence: CSARRGLAGYEQYF.

With respect to this clonotype: A much larger clone differs by one base, so this may be a read error. The chain carries TRBV7-2 and TRBJ1-1; no reliable D call. Germline V gene sequence: CDR1 SGHTA, CDR2 FQGNSA. The CDR3 runs to 13 residues. Trimming left V 5 bases short and J 11 bases short, with 18 bases between. DNA for the CDR3: TGTGCCAGCAGCCACGTGGCGGGTACCGTTGCTTTCTTT. This translates into CASSHVAGTVAFF.

The chain couples TRBV4-3 to TRBJ2-3; D is unclear. This CDR3 has 14 amino acids. Deletions cut 2 bases from V and 0 bases from J, with 6 bases between. Per the germline V gene, CDR1 is LGHNA and CDR2 is YSLEER. The chain's CDR3 is CASSQLGSTDTQYF. In nucleotides, the CDR3 is TGCGCCAGCAGCCAACTGGGGAGCACAGATACGCAGTATTTT.

Note on this clonotype: Since a far larger clone is one base different, this is likely a read error. The J gene is TRBJ2-7, the V gene TRBV6-2 or TRBV6-3; TRBD1 or TRBD2 may be the D gene (5 bases each). V shed 6 bases and J shed 7 bases, with 16 bases lying between them. The CDR3 has 13 residues. CDR1 is MNHEY and CDR2 is SVGEGT in the germline V gene. CDR3 region: CASRGDVINEQYF. Written as DNA, the CDR3 is TGTGCCAGCAGGGGGGACGTAATCAATGAGCAGTACTTC.

The chain employs TRBV28 and TRBJ1-2; TRBD1 is a possible D gene (6 bases). Trimming took off 7 bases at V and 8 bases at J, with 20 bases between the two ends. This CDR3 region has 14 residues. Germline V gives CDR1 MDHEN, CDR2 SYDVKM. The CDR3 loop reads CASTNRQDLHGYTF. CDR3 in DNA: TGTGCCAGCACGAACCGACAGGACTTACACGGCTACACCTTC.

This clonotype was recorded many times. V gene TRBV27 combines with J gene TRBJ2-7; no clear D. The germline gives CDR1 MNHEY, CDR2 SMNVEV (reference sequence). Trimming cost V 4 bases and J 2 bases, with 12 bases left between them. The length of the CDR3 is 14 residues. CDR3 DNA: TGTGCCAGCAGTTCTATCGAGCTCCCCTACGAGCAGTACTTC. Encoded protein: CASSSIELPYEQYF.

In its sample, this clonotype was seen a few times. The CDR3 DNA sequence: TGTGCCACCAGCAGAGAACCGGGACGGCCTGCAGATACGCAGTATTTT. Its translation: CATSREPGRPADTQYF. The V gene is TRBV15, the J gene TRBJ2-3, with D perhaps matching TRBD1 or TRBD2 (5 bases each). Trimming pared 0 bases from V and 4 bases from J, leaving 14 bases between. The CDR3 extends over 16 amino acids. Germline CDR1 LNHNV, CDR2 YYDKDF (reference sequence).

The V call is TRBV7-2, the J call TRBJ1-4; TRBD1 might be the D (6 bases). The CDR3 runs to 13 residues. V lost 8 bases, J lost 3 bases, and 10 bases lay in between. Germline V gene sequence: CDR1 SGHTA, CDR2 FQGNSA. CDR3 in DNA: TGTGCCAGCTCTGCAGGGGCTAATGAAAAACTGTTTTTT. It translates to CASSAGANEKLFF.

This clonotype came up a few times. V gene TRBV19 combines with J gene TRBJ2-2; D is perhaps TRBD1 or TRBD2 (5 bases each). CDR1 and CDR2 from the germline V gene are LNHDA and SQIVND (reference sequence). Trimming took 2 bases from V and 13 from J, leaving 20 bases between them. This CDR3 is built from 15 residues. The CDR3 sequence: CASSIRDARNQRLFF. The CDR3, as DNA: TGTGCCAGTAGTATACGGGACGCCCGAAATCAAAGGCTGTTTTTT. The full variable domain, completed using reference TRBV19 and TRBJ2-2, is DGGITQSPKYLFRKEGQNVTLSCEQNLNHDAMYWYRQDPGQGLRLIYYSQIVNDFQKGDIAEGYSVSREKKESFPLTVTSAQKNPTAFYLCASSIRDARNQRLFFGEGSRLTVL.

Many counts were recorded for this clonotype. This chain connects TRBV19 to TRBJ2-1; 7 bases align to TRBD2. The V and J ends lost 6 bases and 5 bases, in that order; junction bases with no gene match: 13. Germline CDR1 reads LNHDA; CDR2 reads SQIVND (reference sequence). The CDR3 is made up of 16 amino acids. CDR3 in amino acids: CASSFVGGGPNNEQFF. CDR3 sequence (DNA): TGTGCCAGTAGCTTCGTGGGGGGAGGGCCCAACAATGAGCAGTTCTTC.

A word on this clonotype: The junction differs from germline at one of its ends, possibly a read error. The chain carries TRBV6-1 and TRBJ2-5; 9 bases are shared with TRBD2. Germline CDR1 is MNHNS and CDR2 is SASEGT. The CDR3 covers 16 residues. CDR3 sequence: CASSSSGLALQGTQYF. CDR3 nucleotides: TGTGCCAGCAGCTCATCGGGACTAGCCCTTCAAGGGACCCAGTACTTC.

This clonotype was counted at least ten times. This sequence joins TRBV28 and TRBJ1-2; D remains ambiguous. This CDR3 has 12 residues. V gave up 5 bases and J gave up 4 bases, with 8 bases separating them. Germline CDR1 MDHEN, CDR2 SYDVKM. In DNA form, the CDR3 reads TGTGCCAGCAGTACGGTGGTCTATGGCTACACCTTC. Its protein is CASSTVVYGYTF.

This clonotype was recorded many times. The J gene is TRBJ1-4, the V gene TRBV28; possible D gene TRBD1, 6 bases. This CDR3 has 14 amino acids. Trimming took off 8 bases at V and 1 base at J, with 11 bases between the two ends. Germline CDR1 reads MDHEN; CDR2 reads SYDVKM. Here the CDR3 DNA reads TGTGCCAGCGGGGGAGGGGGAACTAATGAAAAACTGTTTTTT. It translates to CASGGGGTNEKLFF.

This clonotype has more than one count but fewer than ten. J is TRBJ2-7 and V is TRBV5-1, with a possible D match to TRBD2 (5 bases). The V gene lost 4 bases and the J gene lost 3 bases, with 14 bases spanning the gap. Germline-derived CDR1 and CDR2 are SGHRS and YFSETQ. The CDR3 has 14 residues. CDR3 residues: CASSPSGSFYEQYF. CDR3 DNA sequence: TGCGCCAGCAGCCCCAGTGGGAGCTTCTACGAGCAGTACTTC.

Ten or more counts support this clonotype. The V and J genes are TRBV12-3 or TRBV12-4 and TRBJ1-3; D is unresolved. Trimming removed 3 bases from V and 9 bases from J, with 9 bases in between. The CDR3 extends over 12 amino acids. The CDR3 here is CASSFGSVTIYF. The DNA of the CDR3 is TGTGCCAGCAGTTTTGGGTCAGTCACCATATATTTT.

Many counts were recorded for this clonotype. The J gene is TRBJ2-1, the V gene TRBV6-2 or TRBV6-3, with a tentative D call TRBD1 (5 bases). CDR3 length equals 13 residues. V was clipped by 5 bases and J by 10 bases, with 15 bases between them. Germline V gene data show CDR1 as MNHEY and CDR2 as SVGEGT. This chain's CDR3 is CASSPRVIGEQFF. The CDR3 nucleotides are TGTGCCAGCAGTCCCAGGGTTATAGGAGAGCAGTTCTTC.

Turning to this clonotype: A much larger clonotype is one base distant, so this may be a read error. The chain has TRBV28 and TRBJ2-3, with TRBD2 matching 9 bases. The DNA matches TRBJ2-7 better at its end, which makes the J call doubtful. This CDR3 has 17 residues. CDR1 and CDR2 from the germline V gene are MDHEN and SYDVKM. Here the CDR3 DNA reads TGTGCCAGCAGTTTATGGGGGGCTAGCGGGATTCTCTACGAGCAGTACTTC. Translated, it gives CASSLWGASGILYEQYF.

This clonotype was seen a few times. This rearrangement joins TRBV7-9 to TRBJ1-1; D not certain. The CDR3 has 12 residues. The germline V gene encodes CDR1 SEHNR and CDR2 FQNEAQ (reference sequence). V was clipped by 5 bases and J by 6 bases, with 10 bases between them. This CDR3 reads CASSDPFPEAFF. CDR3 sequence (DNA): TGTGCCAGCAGCGACCCCTTCCCTGAAGCTTTCTTT.

DNA for the CDR3: TGCAGTGCTAGGCCCCCCGGGAGTCCCTACAATGAGCAGTTCTTC. It translates to CSARPPGSPYNEQFF. This chain uses TRBV20-1 with TRBJ2-1; maybe TRBD2 (6 bases). Germline CDR1 is DFQATT and CDR2 is SNEGSKA (reference sequence). V shed 3 bases and J shed 2 bases, with 14 bases lying between them. This CDR3 has 15 residues.

This clonotype was detected a few times. This sequence joins TRBV28 and TRBJ1-5; possible D gene TRBD1, 6 bases. Per germline, CDR1 MDHEN and CDR2 SYDVKM. The CDR3 covers 15 residues. V gave up 7 bases and J gave up 6 bases, with 19 bases separating them. This CDR3 reads CASTRVRGGRQPQHF. The CDR3 bases are TGTGCCAGCACACGCGTGAGAGGGGGACGTCAGCCCCAGCATTTT. The full variable domain, completed using reference TRBV28 and TRBJ1-5, is DVKVTQSSRYLVKRTGEKVFLECVQDMDHENMFWYRQDPGLGLRLIYFSYDVKMKEKGDIPEGYSVSREKKERFSLILESASTNQTSMYLCASTRVRGGRQPQHFGDGTRLSIL.

This clonotype was observed at least ten times. The V gene is TRBV5-1, the J gene TRBJ1-1; no clear D gene. V lost 4 bases and J 3 bases, leaving 10 bases between the germline ends. This CDR3 has 13 amino acids. Per the germline V gene, CDR1 is SGHRS and CDR2 is YFSETQ. CDR3 sequence: CASSPPTDTEAFF. CDR3 bases: TGCGCCAGCAGCCCCCCAACGGACACTGAAGCTTTCTTT.

V is TRBV19 and J is TRBJ2-7; either TRBD1 or TRBD2 may fit D (5 bases each). V gave up 10 bases and J gave up 7 bases, with 17 bases separating them. The germline V gene encodes CDR1 LNHDA and CDR2 SQIVND (reference sequence). CDR3 size: 12 residues. CDR3 region: CATVGVLGEQYF. The CDR3 bases are TGTGCCACTGTGGGGGTATTGGGGGAGCAGTACTTC.

Details on this clonotype: A read error may be the cause here, since a much bigger clone is one base away. The J gene is TRBJ1-1, the V gene TRBV7-6, with TRBD1 identical over 9 bases. This CDR3 is built from 16 residues. CDR1 and CDR2 (germline): SGHVS, FNYEAQ. This chain's CDR3 is CASSRDRENMNTEALF. In DNA, the CDR3 is TGTGCCAGCAGCCGGGACAGGGAAAACATGAACACTGAAGCTCTCTTT.

The chain couples TRBV6-2 or TRBV6-3 to TRBJ2-7; the D gene could be TRBD1 or TRBD2 (5 bases each). Trimming shortened V by 8 bases and J by 3 bases, and 17 bases separated the two germline ends. CDR3 size: 14 residues. Germline V gives CDR1 MNHEY, CDR2 SVGEGT. CDR3 sequence: CASADPGANYEQYF. The DNA for the CDR3 is TGTGCCAGCGCCGACCCCGGGGCGAACTACGAGCAGTACTTC.

At least ten counts were recorded for this clonotype. V is TRBV7-9 and J is TRBJ2-1; possibly TRBD2 for D (5 bases). CDR3 length equals 11 residues. V was pared by 11 bases and J by 10 bases, with 15 bases between. CDR1 and CDR2 from the germline V gene are SEHNR and FQNEAQ (reference sequence). CDR3 loop: CALEGSGEQFF. Written as DNA, the CDR3 is TGTGCCCTCGAAGGATCGGGGGAGCAGTTCTTC.

This clonotype occurred many times. The chain carries TRBV11-2 and TRBJ2-7; D perhaps matches TRBD1 (5 bases). V lost 3 bases to trimming and J lost 2 bases, with 17 bases between them. Looked up from germline, CDR1 is SGHAT and CDR2 is FQNNGV. This CDR3 is 16 amino acids long. In DNA form, the CDR3 reads TGTGCCAGCAGCTTCCAGAACGGAGCAGGGACCTACGAGCAGTACTTC. Protein sequence: CASSFQNGAGTYEQYF.

The chain combines TRBV2 with TRBJ2-2; a weak D match, TRBD1 (5 bases). Trimming shortened V by 4 bases and J by 4 bases, and 10 bases separated the two germline ends. The V gene's germline CDR1 is SNHLY and CDR2 FYNNEI. This CDR3 comprises 14 residues. The DNA for the CDR3 is TGTGCCAGCAGTGCCCAGGGTCGCACCGGGGAGCTGTTTTTT. Translation gives CASSAQGRTGELFF.

This clonotype was recorded at least ten times. The chain is built from TRBV27 and TRBJ2-7; D ambiguous. The V and J ends lost 4 bases and 0 bases respectively, with 7 bases between them. This CDR3 has 13 residues. The germline gives CDR1 MNHEY, CDR2 SMNVEV (reference sequence). CDR3 in DNA: TGTGCCAGCAGTTCTCTCCGCTCCTACGAGCAGTACTTC. It is translated as CASSSLRSYEQYF.

This clonotype was seen many times. The chain employs TRBV5-1 and TRBJ2-1; 8 bases agree with TRBD2. CDR3 size: 14 residues. The trim removed 4 bases at V and 7 bases at J, leaving 7 bases unmatched. CDR1 is SGHRS, CDR2 YFSETQ, per germline. CDR3 sequence (DNA): TGCGCCAGCAGCGTGACAGCGGGAGTTAATGAGCAGTTCTTC. Translation: CASSVTAGVNEQFF.